Each of the 26 T cell receptor beta chains below was sequenced from the same sample in a study of T cell responses to AZD1222 COVID-19 vaccine. Some clones are missing from TCRdb's copy, which holds only in-frame ones; the method was immunoSEQ multiplex PCR. The table has 200,000 or so clones, over 70% seen once. The sequenced sample was peripheral blood, obtained on day 0 of MenACWY control vaccination. The receptor set was obtained from an adult in good health.

The chain joins TRBV4-1 to TRBJ2-3; D remains ambiguous. There are 17 residues in the CDR3. The V gene lost 0 bases and the J gene lost 0 bases, with 13 bases spanning the gap. Germline CDR1 reads MGHRA; CDR2 reads YSYEKL. CDR3 coding DNA: TGCGCCAGCAGCCAAGATCGGACGGTCGCTAGCACAGATACGCAGTATTTT. It encodes CASSQDRTVASTDTQYF.

V usage is TRBV14 and J usage is TRBJ1-1; possible D gene TRBD1, 6 bases. Trimming removed 1 base from V and 3 bases from J, with 18 bases in between. CDR1 and CDR2 (germline): SGHDN, FVKESK. This CDR3 has 17 residues. The CDR3 sequence is CASSQVNVWSGDTEAFF. In nucleotides, the CDR3 is TGTGCCAGCAGCCAAGTGAATGTTTGGTCAGGGGACACTGAAGCTTTCTTT.

V is TRBV7-8 and J is TRBJ2-1, with 10 bases that match TRBD2. The CDR3 extends over 14 amino acids. CDR1 is SGHVS, CDR2 FQNEAQ, per germline. Trimming removed 5 bases from V and 7 bases from J; junction bases left unmatched: 5. CDR3 protein: CASSAGLAANEQFF. CDR3 DNA sequence: TGTGCCAGCAGCGCAGGACTAGCGGCAAATGAGCAGTTCTTC.

The CDR3 bases are TGTGCCAGCACCTTCGGGACAGGTAGCGTGCAGTACTTC. Translating gives CASTFGTGSVQYF. The chain links TRBV6-5 to TRBJ2-7; 8 nucleotides agree with TRBD1. Germline V gene data show CDR1 as MNHEY and CDR2 as SVGAGI. The CDR3 sequence is 13 residues long. J lost 9 bases, V lost 7 bases, and 11 bases had no gene match.

This chain uses TRBV19 with TRBJ1-6; 8 positions match TRBD1. Germline trimming cut 5 bases from V and 8 bases from J; bases unmatched to any gene: 5. The CDR3 length is 14 residues. Germline CDR1 and CDR2: LNHDA and SQIVND (reference sequence). CDR3 amino acids: CASSLGTGDSPLHF. In DNA, the CDR3 is TGTGCCAGTAGTCTCGGGACAGGTGATTCACCCCTCCACTTT.

This clone was seen once. J is TRBJ1-1 and V is TRBV6-2 or TRBV6-3; D is uncertain. V lost 5 bases, J lost 4 bases, and 17 bases lay in between. The germline gives CDR1 MNHEY, CDR2 SVGEGT. This CDR3 contains 15 residues. For the CDR3, the DNA is TGTGCCAGCAGTAAACCATCACAGCGGCCCACTGAAGCTTTCTTT. Protein product: CASSKPSQRPTEAFF.

This clone has only one observation. The CDR3 loop reads CASSFGNTGELFF. CDR3 sequence (DNA): TGCGCCAGCAGCTTTGGGAACACCGGGGAGCTGTTTTTT. The chain carries TRBV5-1 and TRBJ2-2; D uncertain. The CDR3 is made up of 13 amino acids. Germline-derived CDR1 and CDR2 are SGHRS and YFSETQ. V lost 2 bases to trimming and J lost 1 base, with 3 bases between them.

The gene calls are TRBV30 and TRBJ2-1; D might be TRBD2 (5 bases). The V gene lost 0 bases and the J gene lost 15 bases, with 12 bases spanning the gap. CDR3 length equals 11 residues. Germline V lookup: CDR1 GTSNPN, CDR2 SVGIG (reference sequence). The DNA of the CDR3 is TGTGCCTGGAGTGTAAACGGGAAGGGGTTCTTC. This sequence encodes CAWSVNGKGFF.

CDR3 nucleotide sequence: TGTGCCAGCAGCCTTGCGCGGGGACCGCAAGAGACCCAGTACTTC. Translation gives CASSLARGPQETQYF. The gene calls are TRBV4-2 and TRBJ2-5; TRBD2 is a possible D gene (6 bases). The CDR3 loop spans 15 amino acids. The V end was cut by 4 bases, the J end by 2 bases, with 14 bases between. Germline CDR1 is LGHNA and CDR2 is YNFKEQ.

This chain uses TRBV7-3 with TRBJ2-2; 8 bases map to TRBD2. Unmatched junction bases numbered 5, after V lost 5 bases and J lost 3 bases. Looked up from germline, CDR1 is SGHTA and CDR2 is FQGTGA. CDR3 length: 15 residues. In nucleotides, the CDR3 is TGTGCCAGCAGCCCCGGGGGGGACTACACCGGGGAGCTGTTTTTT. It yields the protein CASSPGGDYTGELFF.

The chain has TRBV15 and TRBJ2-7; D may be TRBD1 or TRBD2 (5 bases each). Trimming pared 0 bases from V and 5 bases from J, leaving 11 bases between. There are 14 residues in the CDR3. Germline values: CDR1 LNHNV, CDR2 YYDKDF (reference sequence). The CDR3: CATSRDGIGDEQYF. In nucleotides, the CDR3 is TGTGCCACCAGCAGAGACGGGATAGGGGACGAGCAGTACTTC. Drawing the rest from reference TRBV15 and TRBJ2-7, the complete variable domain is DAMVIQNPRYQVTQFGKPVTLSCSQTLNHNVMYWYQQKSSQAPKLLFHYYDKDFNNEADTPDNFQSRRPNTSFCFLDIRSPGLGDTAMYLCATSRDGIGDEQYFGPGTRLTVT.

The chain's CDR3 is CASSLNTGELFF. CDR3 DNA: TGTGCCAGCAGCTTAAACACCGGGGAGCTGTTTTTT. J is TRBJ2-2 and V is TRBV7-9; no definite D call. Germline-derived CDR1 and CDR2 are SEHNR and FQNEAQ (reference sequence). The CDR3 is made up of 12 amino acids. The V and J ends lost 2 bases and 2 bases respectively, with 0 bases between them.

The count of this clone is one. The chain combines TRBV27 with TRBJ2-1; a weak D match, TRBD1 (5 bases). V dropped 4 bases and J dropped 4 bases, with 14 bases sitting between them. CDR1 and CDR2 from the germline V gene are MNHEY and SMNVEV (reference sequence). The CDR3 spans 15 residues. CDR3 sequence: CASSSGFRGYNEQFF. The CDR3 region has the DNA TGTGCCAGCAGTTCAGGGTTTAGGGGATACAATGAGCAGTTCTTC.

V gene TRBV5-4 combines with J gene TRBJ2-3; D is possibly TRBD2 (6 bases). V was pared by 4 bases and J by 0 bases, with 15 bases between. Germline V gene lookup returns CDR1 SGHNT and CDR2 YYREEE (reference sequence). CDR3 length equals 16 residues. The CDR3 protein is CASSTPLAPSTDTQYF. DNA of the CDR3: TGTGCCAGCAGCACCCCACTAGCACCTAGCACAGATACGCAGTATTTT.

The rearrangement uses TRBV6-2 or TRBV6-3 and TRBJ2-1; 8 nucleotides align to TRBD2. This CDR3 spans 15 amino acids. Germline V gene data show CDR1 as MNHEY and CDR2 as SVGEGT. V gave up 6 bases and J gave up 4 bases; unmatched junction bases: 8. CDR3 sequence (DNA): TGTGCCAGCAGCCGAAGCGGGGGCCGTTACAATGAGCAGTTCTTC. Its protein product is CASSRSGGRYNEQFF.

The chain is built from TRBV19 and TRBJ2-7; TRBD1 matches at 11 bases. Germline V lookup: CDR1 LNHDA, CDR2 SQIVND (reference sequence). This CDR3 contains 16 residues. Germline trimming cut 5 bases from V and 2 bases from J; bases unmatched to any gene: 8. The CDR3: CASSPLGTGGTYEQYF. DNA for the CDR3: TGTGCCAGTAGTCCTCTTGGGACAGGGGGTACCTACGAGCAGTACTTC.

This chain uses TRBV11-2 with TRBJ1-4, with 8 bases that match TRBD1. The CDR3 covers 16 residues. Germline V gene sequence: CDR1 SGHAT, CDR2 FQNNGV. V shed 4 bases and J 3 bases; nucleotides not matched to a gene: 7. This CDR3 is CASSSRSGQANEKLFF. The DNA for the CDR3 is TGTGCCAGCAGCTCGCGGTCGGGACAGGCTAATGAAAAACTGTTTTTT.

This clone was recorded a few times. V is TRBV6-5 and J is TRBJ1-3; 7 bases line up with TRBD1. Trimming cost V 5 bases and J 4 bases; bases outside gene matches: 2. Germline-derived CDR1 and CDR2 are MNHEY and SVGAGI. This CDR3 is 13 amino acids long. The CDR3 DNA sequence: TGTGCCAGCAGTCGGACAGGAGGAAACACCATATATTTT. It yields the protein CASSRTGGNTIYF.

This chain uses TRBV27 with TRBJ2-1; 8 nucleotides agree with TRBD1. V dropped 5 bases and J dropped 4; count of bases not matched to a gene: 7. The CDR3 is made up of 15 amino acids. Germline V gives CDR1 MNHEY, CDR2 SMNVEV (reference sequence). The CDR3 here is CASSPTGTGYNEQFF. The CDR3 bases are TGTGCCAGCAGTCCGACCGGGACAGGTTACAATGAGCAGTTCTTC.

The chain has TRBV3-1 (or the pseudogene TRBV3-2) and TRBJ2-3; no reliable D call. The germline V and J ends were trimmed by 4 bases and 6 bases, with 11 bases remaining between them. Germline V gene sequence: CDR1 LGHDT, CDR2 YNNKEL (reference sequence). The CDR3 extends over 13 amino acids. The CDR3 sequence: CASSRSGGDTQYF. Here the CDR3 DNA reads TGTGCCAGCAGCCGGTCGGGCGGCGATACGCAGTATTTT.

The chain carries TRBV9 and TRBJ2-1; TRBD1 agrees at 12 bases. The V gene end was trimmed by 0 bases and the J gene end by 6 bases; junction bases not matched to a gene: 1. The CDR3 is made up of 15 amino acids. From germline, CDR1 is SGDLS and CDR2 YYNGEE. CDR3: CASSVGDRGPNEQFF. In DNA, the CDR3 is TGTGCCAGCAGCGTAGGGGACAGGGGGCCCAATGAGCAGTTCTTC. Full variable domain (missing parts from reference TRBV9 and TRBJ2-1): DSGVTQTPKHLITATGQRVTLRCSPRSGDLSVYWYQQSLDQGLQFLIQYYNGEERAKGNILERFSAQQFPDLHSELNLSSLELGDSALYFCASSVGDRGPNEQFFGPGTRLTVL.

The V gene is TRBV9, the J gene TRBJ2-1; D is perhaps TRBD2 (6 bases). With 1 base removed from V and 7 bases from J, the gap between germline ends came to 12 bases. Germline V gives CDR1 SGDLS, CDR2 YYNGEE. This CDR3 has 14 residues. CDR3 nucleotides: TGTGCCAGCAGCGTATCGGGACTCTCAAATGAGCAGTTCTTC. It translates to CASSVSGLSNEQFF.

The chain combines TRBV5-6 with TRBJ2-2; 7 positions agree with TRBD1. CDR1 and CDR2 (germline): SGHDT, YYEEEE. The CDR3 contains 16 residues. V gave up 0 bases and J gave up 2 bases; unmatched junction bases: 4. The CDR3 nucleotides read TGTGCCAGCAGCTTGGAAACAGGGGTAAACACCGGGGAGCTGTTTTTT. It specifies CASSLETGVNTGELFF. The variable domain in full, with the rest retrieved from reference TRBV5-6 and TRBJ2-2, is DAGVTQSPTHLIKTRGQQVTLRCSPKSGHDTVSWYQQALGQGPQFIFQYYEEEERQRGNFPDRFSGHQFPNYSSELNVNALLLGDSALYLCASSLETGVNTGELFFGEGSRLTVL.

The chain employs TRBV7-8 and TRBJ1-5; possible D gene TRBD1, 5 bases. Trimming pared 6 bases from V and 3 bases from J, leaving 15 bases between. This CDR3 region has 15 residues. Germline V lookup: CDR1 SGHVS, CDR2 FQNEAQ. Written as DNA, the CDR3 is TGTGCCAGCAGGATGGGTGGGGGGGACAATCAGCCCCAGCATTTT. Its translation: CASRMGGGDNQPQHF.

This chain links TRBV5-1 with TRBJ2-7, with 9 bases lining up with TRBD2. Germline CDR1 reads SGHRS; CDR2 reads YFSETQ. This CDR3 contains 15 residues. The V and J ends lost 3 bases and 4 bases, in that order; junction bases with no gene match: 8. This CDR3 reads CASSSQRGAGYEQYF. In DNA form, the CDR3 reads TGCGCCAGCAGCTCACAGCGGGGGGCCGGGTACGAGCAGTACTTC.

The chain has TRBV6-2 or TRBV6-3 and TRBJ1-5; 8 bases agree with TRBD1. CDR1 and CDR2 from the germline V gene are MNHEY and SVGEGT. This CDR3 is 15 amino acids long. Trimming cost V 2 bases and J 5 bases; bases outside gene matches: 5. The CDR3, as DNA: TGTGCCAGCAGTTACGAGGCAGGGGGCCATCAGCCCCAGCATTTT. This gives the protein CASSYEAGGHQPQHF.